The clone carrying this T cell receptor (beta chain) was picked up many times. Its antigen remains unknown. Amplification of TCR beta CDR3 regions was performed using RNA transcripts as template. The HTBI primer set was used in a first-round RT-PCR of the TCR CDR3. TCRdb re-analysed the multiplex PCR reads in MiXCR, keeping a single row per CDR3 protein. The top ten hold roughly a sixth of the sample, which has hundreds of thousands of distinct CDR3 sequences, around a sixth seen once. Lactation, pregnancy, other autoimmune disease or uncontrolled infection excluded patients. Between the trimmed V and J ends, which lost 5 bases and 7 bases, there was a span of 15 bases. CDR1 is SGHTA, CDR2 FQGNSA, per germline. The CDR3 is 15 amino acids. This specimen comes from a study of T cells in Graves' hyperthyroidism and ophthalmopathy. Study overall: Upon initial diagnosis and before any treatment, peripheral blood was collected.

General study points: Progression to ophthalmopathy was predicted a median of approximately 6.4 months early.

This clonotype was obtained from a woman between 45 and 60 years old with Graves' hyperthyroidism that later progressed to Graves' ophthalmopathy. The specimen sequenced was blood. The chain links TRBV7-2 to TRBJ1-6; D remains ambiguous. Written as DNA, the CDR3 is TGTGCCAGCAGCCTTGGTAGGGCTTGGAATTCACCCCTCCACTTT. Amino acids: CASSLGRAWNSPLHF. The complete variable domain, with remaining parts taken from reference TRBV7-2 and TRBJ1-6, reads GAGVSQSPSNKVTEKGKDVELRCDPISGHTALYWYRQSLGQGLEFLIYFQGNSAPDKSGLPSDRFSAERTGGSVSTLTIQRTQQEDSAVYLCASSLGRAWNSPLHFGNGTRLTVT.